A single sample gave rise to the 25 T cell receptor beta chains below, sequenced in a study of CD8 T cells in Susac syndrome. Random hexamers served to reverse transcribe roughly 0.5 to 1 ug RNA. Each CDR3 protein is one row after TCRdb ran MiXCR on the immunoSEQ multiplex PCR reads. The sample has about 120,000 distinct CDR3 sequences; nearly 95% are singletons. The sequenced sample was CD4+ T cells from PBMCs. The receptors were sampled from a human donor in good health.

V usage is TRBV7-9 and J usage is TRBJ1-2; the D is unclear. This CDR3 spans 12 amino acids. Trimming shortened V by 11 bases and J by 5 bases, and 15 bases separated the two germline ends. Germline CDR1 SEHNR, CDR2 FQNEAQ (reference sequence). The CDR3 nucleotides are TGTGCCGAATACCGGCAGAAGTATGGCTACACCTTC. Amino acids: CAEYRQKYGYTF.

This rearrangement joins TRBV5-5 to TRBJ1-5, with D perhaps TRBD1 (5 bases). The ends were cut back, 3 bases at V and 8 bases at J, with 15 bases in the middle. The V gene's germline CDR1 is SGHKS and CDR2 YYEKEE (reference sequence). CDR3 length: 14 amino acids. The CDR3 coding sequence is TGTGCCAGCAGCTCCACAGGTAGCCTGGAGCCCCAGCATTTT. It specifies CASSSTGSLEPQHF.

This clonotype was picked up one time. The rearrangement uses TRBV15 and TRBJ2-1; the match to TRBD2 covers 10 bases. Looked up from germline, CDR1 is LNHNV and CDR2 is YYDKDF (reference sequence). The CDR3 contains 16 residues. V dropped 5 bases and J dropped 9; count of bases not matched to a gene: 13. This CDR3 reads CATSSRFLAGVGEQFF. The CDR3, as DNA: TGTGCCACCAGCTCCCGATTCCTAGCGGGAGTGGGTGAGCAGTTCTTC.

The rearrangement joins TRBV5-1 to TRBJ1-1; D remains ambiguous. The V gene's germline CDR1 is SGHRS and CDR2 YFSETQ. V was shortened by 4 bases and J by 1 base, with 8 bases between the two germline ends. The CDR3 consists of 13 residues. CDR3 loop: CASSRVANTEAFF. DNA of the CDR3: TGCGCCAGCAGCCGGGTAGCGAACACTGAAGCTTTCTTT.

Only one count was recorded for this clonotype. Here the CDR3 DNA reads TGTGCCAGCAGTGGTCTACAAGGCGGGGACGGGGCAAGGTTGATGGGTAAAGAGACCCAGTACTTC. It specifies CASSGLQGGDGARLMGKETQYF. The V gene is TRBV6-1, the J gene TRBJ2-5; maybe TRBD2 (6 bases). Trimming left V 4 bases short and J 3 bases short, with 36 bases between. CDR3 length: 22 amino acids. Per the germline V gene, CDR1 is MNHNS and CDR2 is SASEGT.

This chain connects TRBV6-2 or TRBV6-3 to TRBJ2-1; D unclear. The CDR3 has 14 residues. V was shortened by 5 bases and J by 0 bases, with 8 bases between the two germline ends. Per germline, CDR1 MNHEY and CDR2 SVGEGT. The DNA for the CDR3 is TGTGCCAGCAGTATCAGAAGCTCCTACAATGAGCAGTTCTTC. Its protein product is CASSIRSSYNEQFF.

The chain is built from TRBV18 and TRBJ1-1; possible D gene TRBD1, 6 bases. CDR1 and CDR2 (germline): KGHSH, LQKENI. Trimming took off 8 bases at V and 1 base at J, with 20 bases between the two ends. The CDR3 length is 16 residues. The CDR3 bases are TGTGCCAGCCAAAACCTGGGGGGCAATAGGAACACTGAAGCTTTCTTT. This encodes CASQNLGGNRNTEAFF. Supplemented by reference TRBV18 and TRBJ1-1, the full variable domain reads NAGVMQNPRHLVRRRGQEARLRCSPMKGHSHVYWYRQLPEEGLKFMVYLQKENIIDESGMPKERFSAEFPKEGPSILRIQQVVRGDSAAYFCASQNLGGNRNTEAFFGQGTRLTVV.

This rearrangement joins TRBV3-1 to TRBJ2-6; 8 bases line up with TRBD2. The CDR3 is 19 residues long. Trimming cost V 4 bases and J 2 bases; bases outside gene matches: 13. Germline V lookup: CDR1 LGHDT, CDR2 YNNKEL (reference sequence). In DNA, the CDR3 is TGTGCCAGCAGCCCTTCGACTAGCGCTTCGTCGGCTGGGGCCAACGTCCTGACTTTC. Amino acids: CASSPSTSASSAGANVLTF.

This chain connects TRBV7-2 to TRBJ1-6; D gene unclear. Germline V CDR1 and CDR2: SGHTA, FQGNSA. This CDR3 has 14 amino acids. Trimming took 4 bases from V and 11 from J, leaving 15 bases between them. This chain's CDR3 is CASSSIRTYPPLHF. In DNA, the CDR3 is TGTGCCAGCAGCTCAATACGGACGTATCCACCCCTCCACTTT.

The chain links TRBV15 to TRBJ2-7; no firm D call. The V end lost 2 bases, the J end lost 2 bases, and 16 bases lay between the germline ends. The CDR3 runs 16 residues. Germline CDR1 LNHNV, CDR2 YYDKDF (reference sequence). The CDR3 here is CATSRPVGSPPYEQYF. The CDR3 nucleotides read TGTGCCACCAGCAGACCCGTCGGAAGTCCCCCCTACGAGCAGTACTTC.

This clonotype was found once. The J gene is TRBJ2-5, the V gene TRBV5-1, with TRBD1 identical over 8 bases. V lost 1 base and J lost 5; bases outside the gene matches: 4. This CDR3 spans 14 amino acids. CDR1 is SGHRS, CDR2 YFSETQ, per germline. The chain's CDR3 is CASSLRTGWETQYF. CDR3 DNA sequence: TGCGCCAGCAGCTTGAGGACAGGGTGGGAGACCCAGTACTTC.

The gene calls are TRBV9 and TRBJ1-2; 7 nucleotides agree with TRBD1. The junction had 11 bases not matched to a gene; V was cut back by 4 bases and J by 5 bases. Germline V CDR1 and CDR2: SGDLS, YYNGEE. The CDR3 totals 15 residues. The CDR3: CASSPGQDLWYGYTF. In DNA form, the CDR3 reads TGTGCCAGCAGCCCCGGACAGGATCTTTGGTATGGCTACACCTTC. The variable domain in full, completed from reference TRBV9 and TRBJ1-2, reads DSGVTQTPKHLITATGQRVTLRCSPRSGDLSVYWYQQSLDQGLQFLIQYYNGEERAKGNILERFSAQQFPDLHSELNLSSLELGDSALYFCASSPGQDLWYGYTFGSGTRLTVV.

V usage is TRBV29-1 and J usage is TRBJ1-2; the match to TRBD1 covers 9 bases. V was clipped by 4 bases and J by 0 bases; unmatched bases: 3. The V gene's germline CDR1 is SQVTM and CDR2 ANQGSEA. The CDR3 sequence is 14 residues long. DNA of the CDR3: TGCAGCGTTGGGGACAGGGCCTCTAACTATGGCTACACCTTC. Translated, it gives CSVGDRASNYGYTF.

This rearrangement joins TRBV20-1 to TRBJ1-3; D is possibly TRBD1 (5 bases). CDR1 DFQATT and CDR2 SNEGSKA come from the germline V gene (reference sequence). The CDR3 loop spans 13 amino acids. Trimming took 6 bases from V and 7 from J, leaving 16 bases between them. The CDR3 loop reads CSATAGTFNTIYF. DNA for the CDR3: TGCAGTGCCACCGCCGGGACCTTCAACACCATATATTTT.

V usage is TRBV7-9 and J usage is TRBJ1-1; D is uncertain. V lost 2 bases to trimming and J lost 7 bases, with 11 bases between them. CDR3 size: 13 residues. Germline V lookup: CDR1 SEHNR, CDR2 FQNEAQ (reference sequence). Here the CDR3 DNA reads TGTGCCAGCAGCTTAAGATGGCAGGATGAAGCTTTCTTT. It specifies CASSLRWQDEAFF.

The DNA for the CDR3 is TGTGCCAGTAATTCGCAGGGGACGCAGCCCCAGCATTTT. It translates to CASNSQGTQPQHF. V usage is TRBV19 and J usage is TRBJ1-5; a weak D match, TRBD1 (6 bases). The CDR3 consists of 13 residues. Germline V gives CDR1 LNHDA, CDR2 SQIVND (reference sequence). Trimming took off 7 bases at V and 7 bases at J, with 14 bases between the two ends.

This chain links TRBV6-2 or TRBV6-3 with TRBJ2-5; unclear D gene. The CDR3 consists of 15 residues. V lost 0 bases and J 0 bases, leaving 8 bases between the germline ends. Per the germline V gene, CDR1 is MNHEY and CDR2 is SVGEGT. Here the CDR3 reads CASSYSQKYQETQYF. CDR3 sequence (DNA): TGTGCCAGCAGTTACTCTCAGAAGTACCAAGAGACCCAGTACTTC.

The CDR3 here is CASSPFKDGYTF. The CDR3 nucleotides read TGTGCCAGCTCCCCCTTTAAGGATGGCTACACCTTC. The chain carries TRBV12-3 or TRBV12-4 and TRBJ1-2, with no clear D. The CDR3 spans 12 residues. V was pared by 8 bases and J by 6 bases, with 13 bases between.

V and J are TRBV7-2 and TRBJ2-6; 8 nucleotides agree with TRBD1. CDR1 and CDR2 (germline): SGHTA, FQGNSA. The CDR3 contains 15 residues. J was trimmed by 2 bases and V by 4 bases; bases with no gene match: 1. Written as DNA, the CDR3 is TGTGCCAGCAGCTCACAGGGGGCTGGGGCCAACGTCCTGACTTTC. The encoded protein is CASSSQGAGANVLTF.

This rearrangement joins TRBV7-3 to TRBJ2-2; tentatively, D is TRBD2 (6 bases). The CDR3 consists of 15 residues. CDR1 and CDR2 (germline): SGHTA, FQGTGA. The ends were cut back, 3 bases at V and 5 bases at J, with 13 bases in the middle. CDR3 in DNA: TGTGCCAGCAGCTTCCGGGTAGCGGCGACCGGGGAGCTGTTTTTT. It is translated as CASSFRVAATGELFF.

The V call is TRBV13, the J call TRBJ1-4, with D possibly TRBD1 on 5 matching bases. Trimming shortened V by 2 bases and J by 6 bases, and 13 bases separated the two germline ends. The germline V gene encodes CDR1 PRHDT and CDR2 FYEKMQ (reference sequence). The CDR3 loop spans 15 amino acids. CDR3 coding DNA: TGTGCCAGCAGCTTAACTCAGGGAAGGGATGAAAAACTGTTTTTT. This sequence encodes CASSLTQGRDEKLFF. Variable domain in full (rest from reference TRBV13 and TRBJ1-4): AAGVIQSPRHLIKEKRETATLKCYPIPRHDTVYWYQQGPGQDPQFLISFYEKMQSDKGSIPDRFSAQQFSDYHSELNMSSLELGDSALYFCASSLTQGRDEKLFFGSGTQLSVL.

The chain has TRBV19 and TRBJ1-1; tentative D call: TRBD1 (6 bases). The V end lost 4 bases, the J end lost 6 bases, and 12 bases lay between the germline ends. Looked up from germline, CDR1 is LNHDA and CDR2 is SQIVND (reference sequence). The CDR3 is 13 amino acids. The CDR3, as DNA: TGTGCCAGTAGTACAGGGGCGCACCCTGAAGCTTTCTTT. As protein: CASSTGAHPEAFF.

The rearrangement uses TRBV5-1 and TRBJ2-1, with D possibly TRBD1 on 5 matching bases. CDR1 is SGHRS and CDR2 is YFSETQ in the germline V gene. This CDR3 has 16 amino acids. V was pared by 0 bases and J by 10 bases, with 20 bases between. The CDR3 bases are TGCGCCAGCAGCTTGGACGGTCGCAGGGCGCTGGAAGAGCAGTTCTTC. It codes for CASSLDGRRALEEQFF.

The chain links TRBV7-2 to TRBJ1-1; D not certain. Trimming took 8 bases from V and 8 from J, leaving 18 bases between them. This CDR3 has 13 amino acids. Per the germline V gene, CDR1 is SGHTA and CDR2 is FQGNSA. In nucleotides, the CDR3 is TGTGCCAGCTTCCCCGCTGGGTCTGCAGAAGCTTTCTTT. This translates into CASFPAGSAEAFF.

The J gene is TRBJ2-1, the V gene TRBV6-1; TRBD2 is a possible D gene (5 bases). This CDR3 has 16 residues. The V end lost 6 bases, the J end lost 0 bases, and 15 bases lay between the germline ends. Per the germline V gene, CDR1 is MNHNS and CDR2 is SASEGT. CDR3 region: CASRRTGEGSYNEQFF. Written as DNA, the CDR3 is TGTGCCAGCAGGAGGACCGGTGAGGGCTCCTACAATGAGCAGTTCTTC.